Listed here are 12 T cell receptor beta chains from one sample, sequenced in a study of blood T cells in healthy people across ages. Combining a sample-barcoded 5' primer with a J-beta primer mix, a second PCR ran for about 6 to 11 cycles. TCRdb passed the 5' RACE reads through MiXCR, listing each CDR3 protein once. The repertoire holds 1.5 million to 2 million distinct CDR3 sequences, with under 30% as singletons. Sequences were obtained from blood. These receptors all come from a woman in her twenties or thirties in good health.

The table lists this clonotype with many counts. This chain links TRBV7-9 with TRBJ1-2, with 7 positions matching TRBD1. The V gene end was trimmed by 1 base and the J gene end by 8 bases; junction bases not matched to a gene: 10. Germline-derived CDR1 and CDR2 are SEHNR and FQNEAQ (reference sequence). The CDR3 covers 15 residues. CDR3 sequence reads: CASSLGVEGAQGYTF. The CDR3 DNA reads TGTGCCAGCAGCTTAGGGGTCGAGGGGGCACAGGGCTACACCTTC.

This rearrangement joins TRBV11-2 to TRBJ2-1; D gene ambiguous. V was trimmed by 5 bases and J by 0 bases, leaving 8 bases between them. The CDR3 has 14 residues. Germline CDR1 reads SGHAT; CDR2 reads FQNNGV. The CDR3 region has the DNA TGTGCCAGCAGCCAACGGCGCTCCTACAATGAGCAGTTCTTC. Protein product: CASSQRRSYNEQFF.

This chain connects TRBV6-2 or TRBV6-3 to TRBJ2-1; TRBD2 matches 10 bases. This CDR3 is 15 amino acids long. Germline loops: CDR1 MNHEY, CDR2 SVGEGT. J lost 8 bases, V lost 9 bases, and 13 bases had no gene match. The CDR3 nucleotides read TGTGCCAGTAGCCCTAGCGGGGGTTTTTTAGATGAGCAGTTCTTC. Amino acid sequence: CASSPSGGFLDEQFF.

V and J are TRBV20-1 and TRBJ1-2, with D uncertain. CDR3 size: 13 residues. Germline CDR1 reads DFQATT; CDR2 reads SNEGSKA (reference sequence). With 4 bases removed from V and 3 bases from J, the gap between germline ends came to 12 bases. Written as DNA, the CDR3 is TGCAGTGCTATCACGGGCGCTGACTATGGCTACACCTTC. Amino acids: CSAITGADYGYTF.

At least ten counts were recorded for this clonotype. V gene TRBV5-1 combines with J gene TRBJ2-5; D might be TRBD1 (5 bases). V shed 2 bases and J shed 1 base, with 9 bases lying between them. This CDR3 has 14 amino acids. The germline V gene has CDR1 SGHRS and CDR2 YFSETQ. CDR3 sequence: CASSLGQGQETQYF. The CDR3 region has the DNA TGCGCCAGCAGCTTAGGTCAGGGCCAAGAGACCCAGTACTTC.

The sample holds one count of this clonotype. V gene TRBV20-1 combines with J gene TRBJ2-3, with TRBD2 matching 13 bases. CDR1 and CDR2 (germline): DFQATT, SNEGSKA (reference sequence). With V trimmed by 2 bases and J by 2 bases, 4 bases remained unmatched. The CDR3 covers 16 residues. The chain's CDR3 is CSARMGLAGNTDTQYF. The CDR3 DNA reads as TGCAGTGCTAGAATGGGACTAGCGGGAAACACAGATACGCAGTATTTT.

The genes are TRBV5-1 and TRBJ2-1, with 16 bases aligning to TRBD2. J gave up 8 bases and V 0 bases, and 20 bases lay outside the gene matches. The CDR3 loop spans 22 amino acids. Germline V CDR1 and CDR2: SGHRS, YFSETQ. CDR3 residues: CASSLETGLAGGPLPVWDEQFF. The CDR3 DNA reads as TGCGCCAGCAGCTTGGAAACGGGACTAGCGGGAGGGCCTCTCCCCGTTTGGGATGAGCAGTTCTTC. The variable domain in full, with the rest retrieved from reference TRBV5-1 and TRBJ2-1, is KAGVTQTPRYLIKTRGQQVTLSCSPISGHRSVSWYQQTPGQGLQFLFEYFSETQRNKGNFPGRFSGRQFSNSRSEMNVSTLELGDSALYLCASSLETGLAGGPLPVWDEQFFGPGTRLTVL.

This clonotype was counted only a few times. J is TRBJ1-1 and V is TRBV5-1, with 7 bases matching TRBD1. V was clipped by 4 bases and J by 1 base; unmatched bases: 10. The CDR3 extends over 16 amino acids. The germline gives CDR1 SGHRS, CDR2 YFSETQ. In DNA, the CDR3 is TGCGCCAGCAGCGCGGGACAGTCCGGGACGAACACTGAAGCTTTCTTT. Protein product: CASSAGQSGTNTEAFF.

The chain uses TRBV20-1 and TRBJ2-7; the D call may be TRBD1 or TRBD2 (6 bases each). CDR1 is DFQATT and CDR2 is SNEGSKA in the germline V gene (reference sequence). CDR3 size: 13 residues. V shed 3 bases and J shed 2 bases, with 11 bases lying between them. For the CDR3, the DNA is TGCAGTGCTAGGCGGGACACTACCTACGAGCAGTACTTC. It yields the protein CSARRDTTYEQYF.

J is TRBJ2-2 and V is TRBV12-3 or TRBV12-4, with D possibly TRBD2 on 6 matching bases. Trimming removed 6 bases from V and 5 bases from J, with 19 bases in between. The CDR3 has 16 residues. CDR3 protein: CASSRLVGVRTGELFF. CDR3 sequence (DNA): TGTGCCAGCAGCAGACTAGTGGGGGTTCGGACCGGGGAGCTGTTTTTT.

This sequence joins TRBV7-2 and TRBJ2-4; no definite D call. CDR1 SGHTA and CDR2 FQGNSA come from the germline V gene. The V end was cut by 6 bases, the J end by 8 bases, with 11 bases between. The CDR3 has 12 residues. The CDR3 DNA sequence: TGTGCCAGCAGGGTCCCTGGAGACATTCAGTACTTC. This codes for CASRVPGDIQYF.

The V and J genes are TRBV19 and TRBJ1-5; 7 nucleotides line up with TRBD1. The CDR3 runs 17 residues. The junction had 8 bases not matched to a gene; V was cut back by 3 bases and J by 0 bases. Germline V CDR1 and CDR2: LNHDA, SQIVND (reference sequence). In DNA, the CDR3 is TGTGCCAGTAGTATGAGGGGACAGACTTATAGCAATCAGCCCCAGCATTTT. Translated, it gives CASSMRGQTYSNQPQHF.